This is a list of T cell receptor beta chains from one sample in a study of shared T cell receptors in the human thymus. Sequencing used immunoSEQ multiplex PCR; TCRdb keeps in-frame clones, though not all of them. In the table there are about 660,000 clones, about 90% of which are singletons. In addition, the sample was reused for a study of human thymus T cells.

The sequenced sample was thymocytes. These receptors came from a boy in the first two years of life with a congenital heart defect. Each CDR3 is given with its conserved first and last residue.

TRBV4-3	TRBJ1-5	CASSPTHSNQPQHF
TRBV5-5	TRBJ1-2	CASSLYRANYGYTF
TRBV7-2	TRBJ2-1	CASSLAGQGYNEQFF
TRBV29-1	TRBJ2-5	CSVELDRGETQYF
TRBV2	TRBJ2-1	CASSESGGSSYNEQFF
TRBV10-3	TRBJ2-1	CAITPRRQGQYNEQFF
TRBV28	TRBJ2-2	CASTIQGQPHTGELFF
TRBV19	TRBJ1-5	CAADGGRSNQPQHF
TRBV25-1	TRBJ2-2	CASSERPRGYGGELFF
TRBV5-5	TRBJ1-5	CASSDSVSGGHQPQHF
TRBV2	TRBJ2-7	CAASGRDPEQYF
TRBV2	TRBJ1-6	CASRGGRLSSYNSPLHF
TRBV5-1	TRBJ2-3	CASRRGTDTQYF
TRBV5-4	TRBJ2-7	CASSARGRDDEQYF
TRBV7-2	TRBJ2-5	CASSPDRVRETQYF
TRBV5-4	TRBJ2-1	CASSLDTRDKTSGSDEQFF
TRBV28	TRBJ2-3	CASSTRQGTDTQYF
TRBV5-6	TRBJ1-2	CASTSRAGFQDGYTF
TRBV6-1	TRBJ2-7	CASLNSGESYEQYF
TRBV28	TRBJ1-4	CASSLWRRGTTNEKLFF
TRBV28	TRBJ2-2	CASRAVTGRFMKTGELFF
TRBV5-6	TRBJ2-4	CASSRDSLGAGAKNIQYF
TRBV7-2	TRBJ2-5	CASSLILAGGCQETQYF
TRBV7-3	TRBJ2-7	CASSSRDFSYEQYF
TRBV7-8	TRBJ1-2	CASSLVSGVGYTF
TRBV15	TRBJ2-7	CATSSQRSGTGGHEQYF
TRBV18	TRBJ2-1	CASSPQVDTSYGNEQFF
TRBV12-5	TRBJ1-2	CASGAGTGMRGYTF
TRBV7-3	TRBJ2-2	CASSLTSGENTGELFF
TRBV6-1	TRBJ2-2	CASSEPPTGPTGELFF
TRBV6-5	TRBJ2-1	CASRRGCYNEQFF
TRBV11-1	TRBJ2-7	CASSLGLRDRGPDEQYF
TRBV27	TRBJ1-3	CASSFSKENTIYF
TRBV5-1	TRBJ2-7	CASSPRAGRYEQYF
TRBV19	TRBJ1-6	CASSPTDRVSDNSPLHF
TRBV14	TRBJ2-3	CASSPRGSGGATTDTQYF
TRBV19	TRBJ2-1	CASSHQAGDYNEQFF
TRBV7-9	TRBJ1-4	CASSPPDRGRWANEKLFF
TRBV2	TRBJ2-1	CASSYLAGGNNEQFF
TRBV7-9	TRBJ2-1	CASSANQTYNEQFF
TRBV2	TRBJ1-2	CASTDRENGYTF
TRBV2	TRBJ2-7	CASSESGYEQYF
TRBV4-1	TRBJ2-2	CASSQGRGQGAIVELFF
TRBV7-2	TRBJ2-3	CASSLFIGGTTTDTQYF
TRBV30	TRBJ1-6	CAGTWGLFYSPLHF
TRBV4-3	TRBJ1-6	CASSQEVEGLNSPLHF
TRBV14	TRBJ2-1	CASSQVATSIVDEQFF
TRBV5-4	TRBJ2-7	CASSVRLAGRLSYEQYF
TRBV25-1	TRBJ2-7	CASSEKFGQGDYEQYF
TRBV28	TRBJ2-1	CASSPGNLLENRQEQFF
TRBV5-6	TRBJ1-5	CASSLGSGQPQHF
TRBV4-3	TRBJ2-5	CASSQDEGLVETQYF
TRBV7-2	TRBJ2-7	CASGWEGFPYEQYF